A selection of T cell receptor beta chains follows, all from one sample in a study of CD8 T cells in ankylosing spondylitis. TCRdb re-analysed the 5' RACE reads in MiXCR, keeping a single row per CDR3 protein. The sample comprises 200,000 to 300,000 distinct CDR3 sequences, approximately 8.4% of which are singletons, and 4% to 5% rests with the top ten. The sequenced sample was blood, either unsorted or a sorted T cell fraction (not recorded which). The receptors originated from a female donor with ankylosing spondylitis or in good health (not recorded which). The CDR3 runs from the conserved cysteine through the conserved F or W. A D gene is named only where the DNA matches it firmly. Expanded clones are given a class, and other clones once, few, many or no size at all.

j_call: TRBJ1-2; d_call: .; v_call: TRBV18; clone_size: many; cdr3_nt: TGTGCCAGCTCACCAGGGCGCCCGGCAGGATCGAACTATGGCTACACCTTC; cdr3_aa: CASSPGRPAGSNYGYTF
j_call: TRBJ2-3; d_call: .; v_call: TRBV20-1; clone_size: .; cdr3_nt: TGCAGTGCTAACTCCGGAAGCACAGATACGCAGTATTTT; cdr3_aa: CSANSGSTDTQYF
j_call: TRBJ2-7; d_call: .; v_call: TRBV6-2/TRBV6-3; clone_size: many; cdr3_nt: TGTGCCAGCATCGAGGGGGGAAAGGCATTACGCGAGCAGTACTTC; cdr3_aa: CASIEGGKALREQYF
j_call: TRBJ1-6; d_call: .; v_call: TRBV28; clone_size: many; cdr3_nt: TGTGCCAGCCCGGGACAACCCCCGAAGGATTCACCCCTCCACTTT; cdr3_aa: CASPGQPPKDSPLHF
j_call: TRBJ2-1; d_call: TRBD2; v_call: TRBV6-1; clone_size: many; cdr3_nt: TGTGCCAGCAGTAGACCCGGGACTAGCGGGGTGAATGAGCAGTTCTTC; cdr3_aa: CASSRPGTSGVNEQFF
j_call: TRBJ2-1; d_call: TRBD1; v_call: TRBV6-1; clone_size: .; cdr3_nt: TGTGCCAGCAGTGATGACAGGGACCCCTACAATGAGCAGTTCTTC; cdr3_aa: CASSDDRDPYNEQFF
j_call: TRBJ2-1; d_call: TRBD2; v_call: TRBV20-1; clone_size: many; cdr3_nt: TGCAGTGCGACGCGACTAGCGGGAGGGGTTGAGCAGTTCTTC; cdr3_aa: CSATRLAGGVEQFF
j_call: TRBJ1-1; d_call: TRBD1; v_call: TRBV5-1; clone_size: many; cdr3_nt: TGCGCCAGCAGCTTGGACAGGGGGCGCACTGAAGCTTTCTTT; cdr3_aa: CASSLDRGRTEAFF
j_call: TRBJ2-7; d_call: TRBD1; v_call: TRBV6-6; clone_size: many; cdr3_nt: TGTGCCAGCAGTCGGACAGGAGGAGACGAGCAGTACTTC; cdr3_aa: CASSRTGGDEQYF
j_call: TRBJ1-1; d_call: .; v_call: TRBV7-2; clone_size: many; cdr3_nt: TGTGCCAGCAGCTCCCACAGCGAAGCTTTCTTT; cdr3_aa: CASSSHSEAFF
j_call: TRBJ1-5; d_call: .; v_call: TRBV7-8; clone_size: many; cdr3_nt: TGTGCCAGCAGCTTAACATCATTGAATCAGCCCCAGCATTTT; cdr3_aa: CASSLTSLNQPQHF
j_call: TRBJ2-1; d_call: .; v_call: TRBV20-1; clone_size: many; cdr3_nt: TGCAGTTTTTCCTCCGGGTTAGGGAGCAATGAGCAGTTCTTC; cdr3_aa: CSFSSGLGSNEQFF
j_call: TRBJ2-1; d_call: TRBD2; v_call: TRBV27; clone_size: many; cdr3_nt: TGTGCCAGCAGTTTATGGGGCTCGGGAGGGCCGATTGAGCAGTTCTTC; cdr3_aa: CASSLWGSGGPIEQFF
j_call: TRBJ1-2; d_call: .; v_call: TRBV7-9; clone_size: few; cdr3_nt: TGTGCCAGCAGCCGCGTGGGCAGTTCACACTATGGCTACACCTTC; cdr3_aa: CASSRVGSSHYGYTF
j_call: TRBJ2-1; d_call: .; v_call: TRBV5-1; clone_size: many; cdr3_nt: TGCGCCAGCAGCTTCCAGCCGATTGGGGGCTCCTACAATGAGCAGTTCTTC; cdr3_aa: CASSFQPIGGSYNEQFF
j_call: TRBJ2-3; d_call: TRBD2; v_call: TRBV20-1; clone_size: many; cdr3_nt: TGCAGTGCTCCGCCGGCTAGCGGAAGAACAGATACGCAGTATTTT; cdr3_aa: CSAPPASGRTDTQYF
j_call: TRBJ2-1; d_call: .; v_call: TRBV20-1; clone_size: many; cdr3_nt: TGCAGTGCTCCCGACTTTAACGGGAGTTTCTACAATGAGCAGTTCTTC; cdr3_aa: CSAPDFNGSFYNEQFF
j_call: TRBJ2-1; d_call: TRBD2; v_call: TRBV9; clone_size: many; cdr3_nt: TGTGCCAGCAGTCCGGGAGGGCGGCGAAATGAGCAGTTCTTC; cdr3_aa: CASSPGGRRNEQFF
j_call: TRBJ2-7; d_call: TRBD1; v_call: TRBV6-2/TRBV6-3; clone_size: many; cdr3_nt: TGTGCCAGCAGAGGGACAGGACCTTACGAGCAGTACTTC; cdr3_aa: CASRGTGPYEQYF
j_call: TRBJ2-2; d_call: .; v_call: TRBV28; clone_size: many; cdr3_nt: TGTGCCAGCATTTACTCAGGGGTAACCGGGGAGCTGTTTTTT; cdr3_aa: CASIYSGVTGELFF
j_call: TRBJ1-3; d_call: .; v_call: TRBV5-5; clone_size: few; cdr3_nt: TGTGCCAGCAGCCGGGTGTCCCAAACCAGCTCTGGAAACACCATATATTTT; cdr3_aa: CASSRVSQTSSGNTIYF
j_call: TRBJ1-2; d_call: .; v_call: TRBV12-3/TRBV12-4; clone_size: many; cdr3_nt: TGTGCCAGCAGTTTAAGTGGCAGGGAAGGCTATGGCTACACCTTC; cdr3_aa: CASSLSGREGYGYTF
j_call: TRBJ2-1; d_call: .; v_call: TRBV5-1; clone_size: many; cdr3_nt: TGCGCCAGCAGCACAACGGGACTTTACAATGAGCAGTTCTTC; cdr3_aa: CASSTTGLYNEQFF
j_call: TRBJ2-1; d_call: TRBD2; v_call: TRBV29-1; clone_size: .; cdr3_nt: TGCAGCGTTGACGCGGGAGGCAATGAGCAGTTCTTC; cdr3_aa: CSVDAGGNEQFF
j_call: TRBJ1-1; d_call: .; v_call: TRBV15; clone_size: many; cdr3_nt: TGTGCCACCAGCAGAGATCTGGATGCCCTCACTGAAGCTTTCTTT; cdr3_aa: CATSRDLDALTEAFF
j_call: TRBJ2-2; d_call: TRBD1; v_call: TRBV7-2; clone_size: many; cdr3_nt: TGTGCCAGCAGCTCACGGACAGGGACCGGGGAGCTGTTTTTT; cdr3_aa: CASSSRTGTGELFF
j_call: TRBJ1-2; d_call: TRBD1; v_call: TRBV12-3/TRBV12-4; clone_size: many; cdr3_nt: TGTGCCAGCAGTTTAACAGGGGGCCAAGGCTACACCTTC; cdr3_aa: CASSLTGGQGYTF
j_call: TRBJ1-4; d_call: .; v_call: TRBV7-2; clone_size: many; cdr3_nt: TGTGCCAGCGGATACACTAATGAAAAACTGTTTTTT; cdr3_aa: CASGYTNEKLFF
j_call: TRBJ2-5; d_call: .; v_call: TRBV20-1; clone_size: many; cdr3_nt: TGCAGTGCTAGAGAACTAGAGACCCAGTACTTC; cdr3_aa: CSARELETQYF
j_call: TRBJ2-7; d_call: .; v_call: TRBV5-1; clone_size: many; cdr3_nt: TGCGCCAGCCGGCAAACAGTCCCAGCCGAGCAGTACTTC; cdr3_aa: CASRQTVPAEQYF
j_call: TRBJ2-5; d_call: .; v_call: TRBV21-1; clone_size: many; cdr3_nt: TGTGCCAGCAGAGCAGGAGGGGACAAAGAGACCCAGTACTTC; cdr3_aa: CASRAGGDKETQYF
j_call: TRBJ1-2; d_call: .; v_call: TRBV6-1; clone_size: many; cdr3_nt: TGTGCCAGCAGTCGGACCAGGGGATCGGGGGGCTACACCTTC; cdr3_aa: CASSRTRGSGGYTF
j_call: TRBJ2-3; d_call: .; v_call: TRBV19; clone_size: many; cdr3_nt: TGTGCCAGTAGTATCGGTAGTTGGGGCACAGATACGCAGTATTTT; cdr3_aa: CASSIGSWGTDTQYF